The clone carrying this T cell receptor beta chain appeared a single time. The antigen remains undetermined. These data come from a study of T cell repertoires in cytomegalovirus infection. Findings and limits, study-wide: Using cumulative public TCR beta family frequency, the authors identified those who carried CMV together with the relevant HLA. HLA-C-restricted CMV clonotypes gave the most frequent clonotype in two of eight donors.

TCRdb processed the reads anew with MiXCR; each CDR3 protein has one entry. The table includes approximately 590,000 distinct CDR3 sequences, 40% detected once. V shed 6 bases, J shed 4 bases, and the junction held 6 bases outside the gene matches. Per germline, CDR1 SEHNR and CDR2 FQNEAQ (reference sequence). This CDR3 contains 13 residues. This sequence was found in a human donor in good health (CMV status not recorded). Some clones in this sample may be carry-over from other donors' samples. The gene calls are TRBV7-9 and TRBJ2-7; TRBD2 matches 7 bases. Here the sequenced sample was cultured PBMCs, taken from culture after CMV antigen stimulation. CDR3 sequence: CASRGGPRYEQYF. CDR3 coding DNA: TGTGCCAGCAGGGGAGGGCCTCGGTACGAGCAGTACTTC.